These T cell receptor beta chains were read from a single sample in a study of CD8 T cells in ankylosing spondylitis. Each CDR3 protein gets one entry after TCRdb re-called the 5' RACE reads with MiXCR. The sample lists a few hundred thousand distinct CDR3 sequences; about a sixth were seen once. Sequencing was carried out using blood, either unsorted or a sorted T cell fraction (not recorded which). These receptors all come from a male donor with ankylosing spondylitis or in good health (not recorded which). CDR3s include the opening cysteine and the closing phenylalanine or tryptophan. The D gene is left open where the match is weak. Part of the rows lack a size; the others show once, few, many or a class for expanded clones.

>TRBJ2-5|NA|NA|TRBV27
CASSLIQGETQYF
TGTGCCAGCAGTTTGATCCAAGGAGAGACCCAGTACTTC
>TRBJ2-1|TRBD2|many|TRBV20-1
CSARGLAGAYNEQFF
TGCAGTGCTAGAGGACTAGCGGGAGCTTACAATGAGCAGTTCTTC
>TRBJ2-1|NA|NA|TRBV12-3/TRBV12-4
CASHELPTAYNEQFF
TGTGCCAGTCATGAGCTACCCACCGCCTACAATGAGCAGTTCTTC
>TRBJ2-1|NA|many|TRBV6-2/TRBV6-3
CASTHVTSYNEQFF
TGTGCCAGCACCCACGTTACCTCCTACAATGAGCAGTTCTTC
>TRBJ1-2|NA|NA|TRBV12-3/TRBV12-4
CASSLGRLEYGYTF
TGTGCCAGCAGTTTGGGCAGGCTGGAATATGGCTACACCTTC
>TRBJ2-1|TRBD2|few|TRBV6-5
CASSLGGTSSYNEQFF
TGTGCCAGCAGTTTGGGGGGGACTAGCTCCTACAATGAGCAGTTCTTC
>TRBJ2-2|NA|many|TRBV7-9
CASSLRGTNTGELFF
TGTGCCAGCAGCTTGCGCGGAACGAACACCGGGGAGCTGTTTTTT
>TRBJ1-5|NA|NA|TRBV6-2/TRBV6-3
CASSPIPGAVPQHF
TGTGCCAGCAGTCCTATTCCAGGGGCAGTGCCCCAGCATTTT
>TRBJ2-3|NA|many|TRBV4-3
CASSQDRIDTQYF
TGCGCCAGCAGCCAAGACAGGATCGATACGCAGTATTTT
>TRBJ2-1|NA|few|TRBV7-6
CASSYRLGFNEQFF
TGTGCCAGCAGCTACCGACTAGGTTTCAATGAGCAGTTCTTC
>TRBJ2-3|NA|many|TRBV29-1
CSVEVPGWDTQYF
TGCAGCGTTGAAGTCCCTGGTTGGGATACGCAGTATTTT
>TRBJ2-1|TRBD2|NA|TRBV18
CASSPLGGPTYNEQFF
TGTGCCAGCTCACCCCTGGGAGGGCCCACCTACAATGAGCAGTTCTTC
>TRBJ2-3|NA|NA|TRBV12-3/TRBV12-4
CAIRSPGTDTQYF
TGTGCCATCCGAAGCCCAGGCACAGATACGCAGTATTTT
>TRBJ2-3|TRBD2|NA|TRBV29-1
CSVEDSRASGRGTDTQYF
TGCAGCGTTGAAGATAGTCGGGCTAGCGGGAGGGGAACAGATACGCAGTATTTT
>TRBJ2-2|TRBD2|NA|TRBV27
CASSPRLAGGPRAGELFF
TGTGCCAGCAGTCCCAGACTAGCGGGAGGGCCTCGGGCCGGGGAGCTGTTTTTT
>TRBJ2-1|TRBD2|NA|TRBV13
CASSLGYGTSGTYNEQFF
TGTGCCAGCAGCTTAGGCTATGGGACTAGCGGAACCTACAATGAGCAGTTCTTC
>TRBJ2-7|TRBD2|NA|TRBV9
CASSEGTSGPYEQYF
TGTGCCAGCAGCGAAGGGACTAGCGGCCCCTACGAGCAGTACTTC
>TRBJ1-1|NA|many|TRBV15
CATSRAATEAFF
TGTGCCACCAGCAGGGCCGCGACTGAAGCTTTCTTT
>TRBJ1-1|NA|NA|TRBV4-3
CASSQDEGPAEAFF
TGCGCCAGCAGCCAAGATGAGGGCCCTGCTGAAGCTTTCTTT
>TRBJ1-1|NA|many|TRBV5-1
CASSLPQTGINTEAFF
TGCGCCAGCAGCTTACCACAGACAGGAATCAACACTGAAGCTTTCTTT
>TRBJ2-2|TRBD1|NA|TRBV29-1
CSVFPGQENTGELFF
TGCAGCGTTTTCCCGGGACAGGAGAACACCGGGGAGCTGTTTTTT
>TRBJ2-1|NA|few|TRBV10-3
CAISDTGDFYNEQFF
TGTGCCATCAGTGATACGGGGGATTTTTACAATGAGCAGTTCTTC
>TRBJ1-1|NA|few|TRBV20-1
CSASPGDTEAFF
TGCAGTGCTAGCCCCGGGGACACTGAAGCTTTCTTT
>TRBJ2-1|TRBD2|NA|TRBV29-1
CSVEGTSDYNEQFF
TGCAGCGTTGAGGGGACTAGCGATTACAATGAGCAGTTCTTC
>TRBJ2-3|NA|many|TRBV28
CATSRGTGDTQYF
TGTGCCACCAGCCGGGGTACGGGAGATACGCAGTATTTT
>TRBJ1-5|NA|many|TRBV20-1
CSATLQENQPQHF
TGCAGTGCCACCTTACAGGAGAATCAGCCCCAGCATTTT
>TRBJ2-1|TRBD2|NA|TRBV4-3
CASSLRLAGDGEQFF
TGCGCCAGCAGCCTCCGACTAGCGGGAGACGGTGAGCAGTTCTTC
>TRBJ2-4|NA|few|TRBV5-6
CASEGTKNIQYF
TGTGCCAGCGAGGGAACCAAAAACATTCAGTACTTC
>TRBJ2-2|NA|NA|TRBV7-8
CASSPELNTGELFF
TGTGCCAGCAGCCCCGAGTTGAACACCGGGGAGCTGTTTTTT
>TRBJ2-1|NA|many|TRBV12-3/TRBV12-4
CASSLDGPLTYNEQFF
TGTGCCAGCAGTCTCGACGGACCCCTAACCTACAATGAGCAGTTCTTC
>TRBJ2-5|NA|many|TRBV29-1
CSVEDGRVETQYF
TGCAGCGTTGAAGATGGACGGGTGGAGACCCAGTACTTC
>TRBJ2-3|TRBD2|NA|TRBV5-1
CASSWSGRGTDTQYF
TGCGCCAGCAGTTGGAGCGGGAGGGGCACAGATACGCAGTATTTT
>TRBJ2-7|TRBD2|few|TRBV7-8
CASSLVATSGDYEQYF
TGTGCCAGCAGCTTAGTGGCGACTAGCGGAGACTACGAGCAGTACTTC
>TRBJ2-7|NA|NA|TRBV7-6
CASTTGRLAEQYF
TGTGCCAGCACAACAGGGCGATTGGCCGAGCAGTACTTC
>TRBJ2-3|TRBD2|NA|TRBV29-1
CSVLAGGGQYF
TGCAGCGTTCTAGCGGGGGGAGGTCAGTATTTT
>TRBJ2-3|NA|few|TRBV10-2
CASSEGSGQDTQYF
TGCGCCAGCAGTGAGGGCTCAGGGCAGGATACGCAGTATTTT
>TRBJ2-5|NA|NA|TRBV2
CASRSTDQETQYF
TGTGCCAGCAGGTCCACCGACCAAGAGACCCAGTACTTC
>TRBJ2-3|TRBD1|NA|TRBV4-1
CASSQEGRGLDTQYF
TGCGCCAGCAGCCAAGAGGGCAGGGGGCTGGATACGCAGTATTTT
>TRBJ2-7|NA|few|TRBV5-1
CASSSGTGFNEQYF
TGCGCCAGCAGCTCCGGGACCGGGTTTAACGAGCAGTACTTC
>TRBJ2-1|TRBD2|few|TRBV12-3/TRBV12-4
CASSSGTSVNEQFF
TGTGCCAGCAGTTCCGGGACTAGCGTCAATGAGCAGTTCTTC
>TRBJ1-1|TRBD1|few|TRBV9
CASSVAGTGVTEAFF
TGTGCCAGCAGCGTAGCCGGGACAGGGGTCACTGAAGCTTTCTTT
>TRBJ2-7|TRBD2|few|TRBV28
CASSQAGGLGDEQYF
TGTGCCAGCAGTCAAGCGGGAGGTCTTGGGGACGAGCAGTACTTC
>TRBJ2-5|TRBD1|few|TRBV4-2
CASRPGQEETQYF
TGTGCCAGCCGTCCGGGACAGGAAGAGACCCAGTACTTC
>TRBJ2-7|TRBD1|NA|TRBV4-3
CASSQYRGYEQYF
TGCGCCAGCAGCCAATACAGGGGATACGAGCAGTACTTC
>TRBJ1-1|NA|NA|TRBV29-1
CSVELTYTEAFF
TGCAGCGTTGAACTTACTTACACTGAAGCTTTCTTT
>TRBJ2-5|NA|NA|TRBV12-3/TRBV12-4
CASSLRLQETQYF
TGTGCCAGCAGTTTGCGGCTGCAGGAGACCCAGTACTTC